This record concerns one TCR beta chain sequence. Researchers report isolating at least 7 million PBMCs per sample. This entry comes from a study of blood T cells in healthy people across ages. It was with a sample-barcoded 5' primer and a J-beta primer mix that a second PCR of roughly 7 to 12 cycles was run. Each CDR3 protein is one row after TCRdb ran MiXCR on the 5' RACE reads. The sample has over 1,300,000 distinct CDR3 sequences; around 55% are singletons. Deletions cut 6 bases from V and 1 base from J, with 13 bases between. Germline-derived CDR1 and CDR2 are MNHEY and SMNVEV (reference sequence). CDR3 size: 14 residues.

The genes are TRBV27 and TRBJ2-7, with D perhaps matching TRBD1 or TRBD2 (6 bases each). This clonotype was obtained from a man younger than 35 in good health. The sample consisted of blood. CDR3 protein: CASRRWGASYEQYF. The CDR3 DNA follows: TGTGCCAGCAGGCGATGGGGGGCATCCTACGAGCAGTACTTC.